The present T cell receptor beta chain was sequenced within a study of blood T cell repertoires in COVID-19. On the study more broadly: T cells, B-cell-depleted T cells, or PBMCs supplied cDNA or gDNA.

V lost 8 bases and J lost 4; bases outside the gene matches: 11. This CDR3 spans 15 amino acids. Germline V gene sequence: CDR1 MNHNY, CDR2 SVGAGI (reference sequence). Source study methods: It was from reference gene primer amplification that nucleated cell counts were estimated. The method was immunoSEQ multiplex PCR; TCRdb's version includes in-frame clones alone and lacks a portion of them. The D gene and trimming were derived from the DNA, and the V and J assignments and clone size from that table. The table lists fewer than 65,000 clones, around three quarters of them singletons. The specimen was peripheral blood. The chain links TRBV6-6 to TRBJ2-1, with TRBD2 matching 7 bases. This sequence originates from a man between 65 and 85 years old with acute or convalescent COVID-19. The CDR3 region has the DNA TGTGCCAGCGGTCGGGTAATAGCGGGTTACAATGAGCAGTTCTTC. Encoded protein: CASGRVIAGYNEQFF.